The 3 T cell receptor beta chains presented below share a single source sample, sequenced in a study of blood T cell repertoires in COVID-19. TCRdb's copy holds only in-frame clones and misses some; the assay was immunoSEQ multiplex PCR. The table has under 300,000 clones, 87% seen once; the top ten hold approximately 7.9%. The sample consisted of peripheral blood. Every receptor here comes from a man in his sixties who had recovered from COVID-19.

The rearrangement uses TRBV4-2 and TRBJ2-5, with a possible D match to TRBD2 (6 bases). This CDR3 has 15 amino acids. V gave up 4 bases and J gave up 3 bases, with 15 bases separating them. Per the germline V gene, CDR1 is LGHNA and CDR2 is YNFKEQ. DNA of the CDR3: TGTGCCAGCAGCCGGCGGGACGTACCAGAAGAGACCCAGTACTTC. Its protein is CASSRRDVPEETQYF.

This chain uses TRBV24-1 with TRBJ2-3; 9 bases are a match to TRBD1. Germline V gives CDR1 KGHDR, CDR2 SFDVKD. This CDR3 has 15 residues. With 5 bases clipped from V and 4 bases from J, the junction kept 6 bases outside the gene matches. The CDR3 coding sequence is TGTGCCACCAGTGCCGGGACAGGGTGGGCAGATACGCAGTATTTT. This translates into CATSAGTGWADTQYF.

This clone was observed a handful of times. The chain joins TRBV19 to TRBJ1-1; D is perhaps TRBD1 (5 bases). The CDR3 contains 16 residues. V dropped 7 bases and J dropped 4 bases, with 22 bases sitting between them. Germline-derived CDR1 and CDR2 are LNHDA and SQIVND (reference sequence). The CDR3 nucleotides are TGTGCCAGTACCAGTATAGAAACGGAGGGGCCCACTGAAGCTTTCTTT. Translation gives CASTSIETEGPTEAFF. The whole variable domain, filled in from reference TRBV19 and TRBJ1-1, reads DGGITQSPKYLFRKEGQNVTLSCEQNLNHDAMYWYRQDPGQGLRLIYYSQIVNDFQKGDIAEGYSVSREKKESFPLTVTSAQKNPTAFYLCASTSIETEGPTEAFFGQGTRLTVV.